The 25 T cell receptor beta chains listed next were all sequenced from one sample in a study of T cell repertoires in urothelial bladder cancer. The method was immunoSEQ multiplex PCR; TCRdb's version includes in-frame clones alone and lacks a portion of them. Here the sample spans about 13,000 clones, around three fifths being singletons. Sample: tumor-infiltrating cells from bladder cancer. Source of these receptors: a human donor with urothelial carcinoma.

The chain is built from TRBV11-1 and TRBJ2-6; the match to TRBD1 covers 10 bases. Trimming took 3 bases from V and 2 from J; bases not matched to a gene: 7. The germline V gene has CDR1 SGHAT and CDR2 FQDESV (reference sequence). CDR3 size: 18 residues. CDR3 amino acids: CASSLGQGRGTGANVLTF. The CDR3 nucleotides read TGTGCCAGCAGCTTGGGACAGGGGCGGGGGACTGGGGCCAACGTCCTGACTTTC.

V is TRBV19 and J is TRBJ2-2; 7 bases map to TRBD2. Germline CDR1 LNHDA, CDR2 SQIVND (reference sequence). The CDR3 has 14 amino acids. The junction had 6 bases not matched to a gene; V was cut back by 3 bases and J by 8 bases. The CDR3 here is CASSIRGVGGELFF. Written as DNA, the CDR3 is TGTGCCAGTAGTATCCGGGGGGTAGGAGGGGAGCTGTTTTTT.

The CDR3 protein is CASSIGDQPQHF. The CDR3 coding sequence is TGTGCCAGTAGTATTGGGGATCAGCCCCAGCATTTT. V gene TRBV19 combines with J gene TRBJ1-5, with no clear D. The V end lost 3 bases, the J end lost 5 bases, and 5 bases lay between the germline ends. Germline CDR1 is LNHDA and CDR2 is SQIVND (reference sequence). The CDR3 is made up of 12 amino acids.

The chain recombines TRBV7-9 with TRBJ2-3; tentatively, D is TRBD2 (6 bases). This CDR3 has 14 residues. Germline CDR1 SEHNR, CDR2 FQNEAQ (reference sequence). V was pared by 1 base and J by 2 bases, with 7 bases between. The CDR3 spells CASSLGGVTDTQYF. The DNA for the CDR3 is TGTGCCAGCAGCTTAGGCGGGGTCACAGATACGCAGTATTTT. Filled out from reference TRBV7-9 and TRBJ2-3, the complete variable domain reads DTGVSQNPRHKITKRGQNVTFRCDPISEHNRLYWYRQTLGQGPEFLTYFQNEAQLEKSRLLSDRFSAERPKGSFSTLEIQRTEQGDSAMYLCASSLGGVTDTQYFGPGTRLTVL.

V gene TRBV19 combines with J gene TRBJ1-1; D remains unclear. This CDR3 spans 14 amino acids. The V end was cut by 4 bases, the J end by 2 bases, with 11 bases between. The germline CDR1 and CDR2 sequences are LNHDA and SQIVND (reference sequence). CDR3 protein: CASSTRERNTEAFF. The DNA of the CDR3 is TGTGCCAGTAGTACCCGCGAAAGAAACACTGAAGCTTTCTTT. Filled out from reference TRBV19 and TRBJ1-1, the complete variable domain reads DGGITQSPKYLFRKEGQNVTLSCEQNLNHDAMYWYRQDPGQGLRLIYYSQIVNDFQKGDIAEGYSVSREKKESFPLTVTSAQKNPTAFYLCASSTRERNTEAFFGQGTRLTVV.

The chain employs TRBV27 and TRBJ2-5, with 15 bases matching TRBD2. V dropped 6 bases and J dropped 3; count of bases not matched to a gene: 2. Germline V gene data show CDR1 as MNHEY and CDR2 as SMNVEV (reference sequence). The CDR3 is 15 amino acids. The CDR3 DNA follows: TGTGCCAGCAGGGGACTAGCGGGGGGCGAAGAGACCCAGTACTTC. Translation gives CASRGLAGGEETQYF.

The chain carries TRBV4-3 and TRBJ1-2; D is uncertain. The V gene's germline CDR1 is LGHNA and CDR2 YSLEER. The CDR3 runs to 15 residues. The V and J ends lost 4 bases and 4 bases respectively, with 16 bases between them. Here the CDR3 DNA reads TGCGCCAGCAGCCTCCGGGCAAGGGATAGCTATGGCTACACCTTC. It encodes CASSLRARDSYGYTF.

V usage is TRBV29-1 and J usage is TRBJ2-5; D not resolved. V was pared by 5 bases and J by 5 bases, with 15 bases between. Germline-derived CDR1 and CDR2 are SQVTM and ANQGSEA. This CDR3 comprises 13 residues. Written as DNA, the CDR3 is TGCAGCGTTCTACACGGAAACCTCGAGACCCAGTACTTC. It codes for CSVLHGNLETQYF.

The chain uses TRBV4-1 and TRBJ2-5; the D call may be TRBD1 or TRBD2 (5 bases each). The length of the CDR3 is 17 residues. Trimming cost V 0 bases and J 5 bases, with 19 bases left between them. CDR1 and CDR2 (germline): MGHRA, YSYEKL. CDR3 loop: CASSQDRRRAGQETQYF. In DNA form, the CDR3 reads TGCGCCAGCAGCCAAGATAGGCGCAGGGCGGGCCAGGAGACCCAGTACTTC.

This clone occurred once. This chain connects TRBV10-3 to TRBJ1-2; D not resolved. This CDR3 spans 15 amino acids. Germline CDR1 ENHRY, CDR2 SYGVKD. The V and J ends lost 10 bases and 8 bases respectively, with 26 bases between them. In nucleotides, the CDR3 is TGTGCCACGGTCTCGTCGGCAGCCGGCTTATGGGGCTACACCTTC. It specifies CATVSSAAGLWGYTF.

The chain combines TRBV11-1 with TRBJ2-7, with TRBD1 matching over 8 bases. Per germline, CDR1 SGHAT and CDR2 FQDESV (reference sequence). There are 14 residues in the CDR3. With 5 bases clipped from V and 7 bases from J, the junction kept 10 bases outside the gene matches. The CDR3: CASSPGQVFLEQYF. In nucleotides, the CDR3 is TGTGCCAGCAGCCCGGGACAGGTATTTTTGGAGCAGTACTTC.

The V call is TRBV15, the J call TRBJ2-5; 8 bases line up with TRBD1. With V trimmed by 1 base and J by 2 bases, 6 bases remained unmatched. There are 16 residues in the CDR3. Germline CDR1 and CDR2: LNHNV and YYDKDF (reference sequence). The CDR3 region has the DNA TGTGCCACCAGCAGAGGGACAGGGTTAGCTCAAGAGACCCAGTACTTC. Protein product: CATSRGTGLAQETQYF. The full variable domain, with the rest looked up from reference TRBV15 and TRBJ2-5, is DAMVIQNPRYQVTQFGKPVTLSCSQTLNHNVMYWYQQKSSQAPKLLFHYYDKDFNNEADTPDNFQSRRPNTSFCFLDIRSPGLGDTAMYLCATSRGTGLAQETQYFGPGTRLLVL.

Comments on this clone: One end of the junction fails to match germline, which may point to a read error. This rearrangement joins TRBV7-7 to TRBJ2-5; D unclear. Per the germline V gene, CDR1 is SSHAT and CDR2 is FNYEAQ (reference sequence). There are 14 residues in the CDR3. In DNA form, the CDR3 reads TGTGCTAGCAGCTTAAGCCCTAGTGGAGAGACCCAGTACTTC. Its protein product is CASSLSPSGETQYF.

The genes are TRBV5-1 and TRBJ2-5, with TRBD2 identical over 11 bases. Germline lookup yields CDR1 SGHRS and CDR2 YFSETQ. The trim removed 1 base at V and 5 bases at J, leaving 10 bases unmatched. The CDR3 covers 17 residues. The CDR3: CASSLLISGGAGETQYF. The CDR3 DNA follows: TGCGCCAGCAGCTTGTTGATTAGCGGGGGGGCCGGTGAGACCCAGTACTTC.

The chain joins TRBV5-1 to TRBJ2-3, with 11 bases lining up with TRBD2. V gave up 3 bases and J gave up 6 bases; unmatched junction bases: 9. CDR3 length: 16 residues. Germline V CDR1 and CDR2: SGHRS, YFSETQ. CDR3 in DNA: TGCGCCAGCAGCTCTCGCACTAGCGGGGGATCGGATACGCAGTATTTT. Its protein product is CASSSRTSGGSDTQYF.

The chain combines TRBV19 with TRBJ1-1; D gene uncertain. The CDR3 length is 17 residues. CDR1 LNHDA and CDR2 SQIVND come from the germline V gene (reference sequence). Trimming took off 4 bases at V and 0 bases at J, with 18 bases between the two ends. CDR3 DNA sequence: TGTGCCAGTAGTAGTACTCCACTGGGCGGCCTGAACACTGAAGCTTTCTTT. Its protein is CASSSTPLGGLNTEAFF.

Here the CDR3 reads CASSPQARQGVNTEAFF. In DNA, the CDR3 is TGTGCCAGCAGCCCTCAAGCCCGACAGGGAGTGAACACTGAAGCTTTCTTT. J is TRBJ1-1 and V is TRBV11-2; 7 nucleotides align to TRBD1. V lost 5 bases, J lost 0 bases, and 12 bases stayed unmatched. Germline V lookup: CDR1 SGHAT, CDR2 FQNNGV. The CDR3 length is 17 residues. Combining the CDR3 with reference TRBV11-2 and TRBJ1-1 gives the whole variable domain EAGVAQSPRYKIIEKRQSVAFWCNPISGHATLYWYQQILGQGPKLLIQFQNNGVVDDSQLPKDRFSAERLKGVDSTLKIQPAKLEDSAVYLCASSPQARQGVNTEAFFGQGTRLTVV.

The rearrangement uses TRBV18 and TRBJ2-1; D perhaps matches TRBD2 (8 bases). The V gene's germline CDR1 is KGHSH and CDR2 LQKENI. Trimming left V 8 bases short and J 9 bases short, with 11 bases between. The CDR3 extends over 11 amino acids. In DNA, the CDR3 is TGTGCCAGCCGGGAGGGGGCTGAGCAGTTCTTC. This translates into CASREGAEQFF.

The V and J genes are TRBV4-3 and TRBJ2-2, with a possible D match to TRBD2 (6 bases). There are 16 residues in the CDR3. V shed 2 bases and J shed 4 bases, with 14 bases lying between them. In germline, CDR1 is LGHNA, CDR2 YSLEER. The CDR3 bases are TGCGCCAGCAGCCAACCTCTGGGGGGTAGCACCGGGGAGCTGTTTTTT. As protein: CASSQPLGGSTGELFF.

Regarding this clone: The sample carries other DNA sequences with the same CDR3. J is TRBJ1-6 and V is TRBV5-8, with 7 nucleotides matching TRBD1. Germline V lookup: CDR1 SGHTS, CDR2 YDEGEE. The V segment lost 4 bases and the J segment 4 bases; nucleotides outside the gene matches: 8. The CDR3 contains 16 residues. CDR3 loop: CASSAYRGTYNSPLHF. The CDR3 region has the DNA TGTGCCAGCAGCGCATACAGGGGAACGTATAATTCACCCCTCCACTTT.

This clone was picked up one time. The chain has TRBV7-8 and TRBJ2-1; 7 nucleotides agree with TRBD1. Germline V gene data show CDR1 as SGHVS and CDR2 as FQNEAQ. This CDR3 has 17 amino acids. V shed 2 bases and J 2 bases; nucleotides not matched to a gene: 9. In DNA, the CDR3 is TGTGCCAGCAGCTTAATCTGGAGACAGGGAGCCTACAATGAGCAGTTCTTC. It is translated as CASSLIWRQGAYNEQFF.

The genes are TRBV20-1 and TRBJ2-7, with 8 bases lining up with TRBD1. CDR1 and CDR2 from the germline V gene are DFQATT and SNEGSKA (reference sequence). The length of the CDR3 is 11 residues. The DNA for the CDR3 is TGCAGCGGGACAGGTGCTATGGAGCAGTACTTC. Translated: CSGTGAMEQYF.

This clone came up a few times. This chain joins TRBV10-3 and TRBJ1-1; D not certain. Deletions cut 4 bases from V and 3 bases from J, with 9 bases between. This CDR3 is 13 amino acids long. Germline V gene lookup returns CDR1 ENHRY and CDR2 SYGVKD. CDR3 DNA: TGTGCCATCAGTGCGAGGCAAGACACTGAAGCTTTCTTT. Its protein is CAISARQDTEAFF.

V and J are TRBV29-1 and TRBJ2-1; D remains unclear. The V and J ends lost 8 bases and 4 bases respectively, with 9 bases between them. In germline, CDR1 is SQVTM, CDR2 ANQGSEA. The CDR3 consists of 11 residues. The CDR3, as DNA: TGCAGCATACGCGCGTACAATGAGCAGTTCTTC. It codes for CSIRAYNEQFF.

The CDR3 sequence: CASSQGTSGGPRLYEQFF. The CDR3 DNA sequence: TGCGCCAGCAGCCAAGGGACTAGCGGGGGGCCGAGGCTCTATGAGCAGTTCTTC. The chain uses TRBV4-1 and TRBJ2-1; 14 bases are shared with TRBD2. Germline loops: CDR1 MGHRA, CDR2 YSYEKL. This CDR3 has 18 residues. V gave up 1 base and J gave up 8 bases; unmatched junction bases: 10.